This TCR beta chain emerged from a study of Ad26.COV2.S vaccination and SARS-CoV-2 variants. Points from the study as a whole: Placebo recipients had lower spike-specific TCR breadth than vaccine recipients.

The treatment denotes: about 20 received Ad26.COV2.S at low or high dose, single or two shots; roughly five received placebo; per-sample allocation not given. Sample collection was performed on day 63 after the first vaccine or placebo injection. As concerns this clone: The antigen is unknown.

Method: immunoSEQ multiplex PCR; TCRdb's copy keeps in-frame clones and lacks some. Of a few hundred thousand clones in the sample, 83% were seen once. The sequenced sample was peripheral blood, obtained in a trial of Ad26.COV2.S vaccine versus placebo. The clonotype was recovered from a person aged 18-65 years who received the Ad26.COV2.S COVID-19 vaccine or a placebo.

In nucleotides, the CDR3 is TGTGCCAGCAGTTCCCTCTGGACAGTCTCGAACACTGAAGCTTTCTTT. It specifies CASSSLWTVSNTEAFF. This rearrangement joins TRBV6-5 to TRBJ1-1, with a possible D match to TRBD1 (6 bases). The CDR3 consists of 16 residues. Germline CDR1 and CDR2: MNHEY and SVGAGI. V was trimmed by 4 bases and J by 1 base, leaving 16 bases between them.